This is a list of T cell receptor beta chains from one sample in a study of cytomegalovirus exposure and HLA in healthy donors. Sequencing was performed with immunoSEQ multiplex PCR; in TCRdb, only in-frame clones are kept and a portion is missing. The sample holds some 130,000 clones, more than 80% seen once. The sample comprised PBMCs. Every receptor here comes from a woman aged 25-40 years in good health and CMV-seropositive. Each CDR3 is given with its conserved first and last residue. Each record gives: clone size, V gene, D gene, J gene, CDR3 protein, CDR3 DNA. The D gene is left open where the match is weak. Size is stated for part of the rows, as once, few or many counts, or as a class when the clone is expanded.

-	TRBV19	TRBD1	TRBJ1-2	CASAGTGANGYTF	TGTGCCAGTGCCGGGACAGGGGCTAATGGCTACACCTTC
-	TRBV2	-	TRBJ1-5	CASSGGGYQPQHF	TGTGCCAGCAGTGGGGGAGGGTATCAGCCCCAGCATTTT
-	TRBV28	-	TRBJ1-1	CASLSSRTEAFF	TGTGCCAGCCTCTCGTCGAGGACTGAAGCTTTCTTT
few	TRBV11-2	TRBD2	TRBJ2-2	CASSRGGALNTGELFF	TGTGCCAGCAGCCGGGGGGGGGCTCTGAACACCGGGGAGCTGTTTTTT
-	TRBV5-6	-	TRBJ1-2	CASRHAGALGYGYTF	TGTGCCAGCAGGCACGCGGGGGCTCTGGGCTATGGCTACACCTTC
-	TRBV5-1	TRBD2	TRBJ2-2	CASSFGLANTGELFF	TGCGCCAGCAGCTTTGGACTAGCCAACACCGGGGAGCTGTTTTTT
-	TRBV4-2	-	TRBJ1-2	CASSQDQGQRAGYTF	TGTGCCAGCAGCCAAGATCAAGGACAGAGAGCTGGCTACACCTTC
few	TRBV14	-	TRBJ2-7	CASSQWGLSYEQYF	TGTGCCAGCAGCCAGTGGGGCCTGTCCTACGAGCAGTACTTC
-	TRBV30	TRBD2	TRBJ2-2	CAWVLAGVYTGELFF	TGTGCCTGGGTACTAGCGGGGGTGTACACCGGGGAGCTGTTTTTT
few	TRBV5-1	-	TRBJ1-1	CASSLDTTEAFF	TGCGCCAGCAGCTTGGATACAACTGAAGCTTTCTTT
-	TRBV28	-	TRBJ1-3	CASSLAPGSSGNTIYF	TGTGCCAGCAGTTTGGCTCCAGGGTCCTCTGGAAACACCATATATTTT
-	TRBV5-6	-	TRBJ1-6	CASSVVLGNSPLHF	TGTGCCAGCAGCGTGGTCCTAGGCAATTCACCCCTCCACTTT
-	TRBV28	-	TRBJ1-1	CASSPRLNTEAFF	TGTGCCAGCAGTCCAAGACTCAACACTGAAGCTTTCTTT
-	TRBV6-4	TRBD1	TRBJ2-1	CASSVMTGASNEQFF	TGTGCCAGCAGTGTCATGACAGGGGCTAGCAATGAGCAGTTCTTC
-	TRBV28	-	TRBJ1-5	CASMREGRVSNQPQHF	TGTGCCAGCATGAGGGAGGGAAGGGTGAGCAATCAGCCCCAGCATTTT